This T cell receptor beta chain was profiled in a study of OX40 agonist ivuxolimab in advanced cancers. On the study more broadly: Hepatocellular carcinoma, melanoma, renal cell or head and neck cancer affected the dose-escalation patients.

Clones were read by immunoSEQ multiplex PCR, and TCRdb kept only the in-frame ones, dropping some. This table has about 22,000 clones, around four fifths appearing once. Per germline, CDR1 SEHNR and CDR2 FQNEAQ (reference sequence). The CDR3 extends over 14 amino acids. The J segment lost 3 bases and the V segment lost 4 bases, leaving 4 bases of the junction unmatched. The chain employs TRBV7-9 and TRBJ1-2; the match to TRBD1 covers 8 bases. The sequence was obtained from an adult with an advanced solid tumor such as melanoma, head and neck, liver or kidney cancer. Here the sequenced sample was CD4+ or CD8+ T cells sorted from blood, taken in a trial of the OX40 agonist ivuxolimab. The CDR3 sequence is CASSSQGADYGYTF. In DNA, the CDR3 is TGTGCCAGCAGCTCCCAGGGGGCCGACTATGGCTACACCTTC.